This T cell receptor (beta chain) is drawn from a study of blood T cell repertoires in COVID-19 (dated by TCRdb to 2020 to 2022). Regarding the complete study: The collaborator samples originated in the United States, Italy and Spain and spanned the acute and convalescent phases of COVID-19. The prospective study material was composed of cDNA or gDNA derived from T cells, B-cell-depleted T cells, or PBMCs. Deeply sampled blood TCRbeta repertoires from subjects exposed to, actively infected with, or recovered from COVID-19 were included in the dataset. The repertoires were made available in a free public database intended to serve as a resource for research on the immune response to SARS-CoV-2. The samples were drawn from two sources: the first 160 participants of the ongoing ImmuneRACE study, and 1,000 to 1,500 subjects contributed by 6 global collaborators. The sample metadata nearly always contained a de-identified subject ID, COVID-19 status, age in years and sex. HLA class I and class II types, where available, came from metadata supplied by the sample provider rather than from assay-based typing.

About this clone itself: Its antigen is unknown. No much larger clonotype is one base removed from it; base qualities were not supplied.

The CDR3 goes from the cysteine to the phenylalanine over 13 residues. Just the 39-base CDR3 DNA is kept, in frame starting at base 1. CDR1 and CDR2 are read off the germline V gene (reference sequence) as MNHEY and SMNVEV. V ends up 4 bases short and J 6 bases short, with an unmatched junction base count of 3. Collaborating institutions collected whole blood in K2EDTA tubes following their own protocols. For TCRbeta analysis, collaborators shipped samples in one of three forms: frozen whole blood, isolated PBMCs, or DNA extracted from either of those sample types. TCRbeta CDR3 regions were amplified from genomic DNA by means of the immunoSEQ Assay, a bias-controlled multiplex PCR. Turning to the authors' computational methods: The number of nucleated cells in each sample was estimated from the amplification of reference gene primers within the assay. Sequence reads were collapsed and filtered to measure the absolute abundance of every unique TCRbeta CDR3 rearrangement. For each sample, productive Simpson clonality was calculated as the square root of Simpson's diversity index across productive rearrangements. Drawn from immuneACCESS, this table holds only the in-frame rearrangements with V and J called that TCRdb kept. Clones are partly lost; checked studies trace under half to an unresolved V gene and leave the rest unexplained. D and trimming come from the DNA, and the V and J calls and clone size come from that table. The sample table lists some 280,000 clones, roughly 80% of them with a count of one. The top ten hold over 3.5% of the sample.

The study at large found these results: How much clinical and demographic metadata was included differed by source and by participant, and the metadata was provided uncurated.

The clonotype originates from a woman aged 50 to 60 with active or convalescent COVID-19. The V and J segments used are TRBV27 and TRBJ1-2, and TRBD1 aligns with 9 junction nucleotides. The sample taken for sequencing was peripheral blood. The sequenced DNA: TGTGCCAGCAGTTATGGGGACAGGGATGGCTACACCTTC. It specifies CASSYGDRDGYTF.